The count of the clone carrying this TCR beta chain is one. Its specificity is unknown. This record comes from a study of identical twins. General observations from the study: Without tracking the same donors, conclusions rested on cross-sectional statistical analysis.

Template switching, a step in the protocol, added a universal primer site, and cDNA carried unique molecular identifiers. TCRdb analysed the 5' RACE reads with MiXCR anew, one entry per CDR3 protein. The sample includes around 1.7 million distinct CDR3 sequences, roughly a third of them seen just once. Germline CDR1 DFQATT, CDR2 SNEGSKA (reference sequence). The CDR3 spans 16 residues. V dropped 2 bases and J dropped 5 bases, with 19 bases sitting between them. The receptor was derived from a newborn girl in good health. The gene calls are TRBV20-1 and TRBJ2-4, with D perhaps given as TRBD1 or TRBD2 (5 bases each). Sample: cord blood. The CDR3 coding sequence is TGCAGTGCTAGATCCGTTGGGACCCGGATACAAAACATTCAGTACTTC. Amino acid sequence: CSARSVGTRIQNIQYF.